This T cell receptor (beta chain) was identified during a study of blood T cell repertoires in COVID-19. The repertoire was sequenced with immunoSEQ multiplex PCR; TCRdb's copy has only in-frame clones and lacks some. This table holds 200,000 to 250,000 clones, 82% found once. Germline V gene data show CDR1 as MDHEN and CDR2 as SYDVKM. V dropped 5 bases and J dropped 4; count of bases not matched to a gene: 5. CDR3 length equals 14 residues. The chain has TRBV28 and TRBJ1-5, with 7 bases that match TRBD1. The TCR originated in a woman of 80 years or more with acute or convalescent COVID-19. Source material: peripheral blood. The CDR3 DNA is TGTGCCAGCAGTGAAGTACAGGGGAATCAGCCCCAGCATTTT. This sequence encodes CASSEVQGNQPQHF.